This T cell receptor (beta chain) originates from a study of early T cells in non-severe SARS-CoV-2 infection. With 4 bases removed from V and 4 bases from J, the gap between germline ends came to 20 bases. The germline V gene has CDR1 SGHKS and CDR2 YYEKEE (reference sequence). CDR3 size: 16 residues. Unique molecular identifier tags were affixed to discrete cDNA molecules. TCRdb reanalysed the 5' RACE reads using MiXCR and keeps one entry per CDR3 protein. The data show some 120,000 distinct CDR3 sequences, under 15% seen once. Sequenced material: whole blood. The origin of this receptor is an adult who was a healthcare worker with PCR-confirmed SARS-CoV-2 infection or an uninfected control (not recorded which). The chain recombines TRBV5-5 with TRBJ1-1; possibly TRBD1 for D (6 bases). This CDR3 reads CASSPLGGDTSTEAFF. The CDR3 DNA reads TGTGCCAGCAGCCCCCTTGGAGGGGACACAAGCACTGAAGCTTTCTTT.